This record concerns one T cell receptor beta chain sequence. This sample is part of a study of blood T cell repertoires in COVID-19. About the research overall: PBMCs, B-cell-depleted T cells, or T cells provided the cDNA or gDNA that made up the material.

Participants were aged 18 to 89 years from about 25 US areas. Participants reported their clinical history, and cohort assignment relied on those reports. Original handling: Cell counts per sample came from amplifying reference gene primers. The protocol was immunoSEQ multiplex PCR, while the TCRdb copy is restricted to in-frame clones and leaves out a portion. From that table come the V and J calls and clone size; the DNA was used to work out D and trimming. The data show hundreds of thousands of clones, around 80% seen once. This CDR3 has 13 amino acids. Looked up from germline, CDR1 is LGHDT and CDR2 is YNNKEL (reference sequence). Trimming cost V 4 bases and J 1 base, with 7 bases left between them.

The rearrangement joins TRBV3-1 (or the pseudogene TRBV3-2) to TRBJ1-1; no firm D call. The material sequenced was PBMCs or T cells enriched from blood (not recorded which). The TCR comes from a man in his thirties or forties with acute COVID-19. This CDR3 reads CASSRGPNTEAFF. CDR3 in DNA: TGTGCCAGCAGCCGCGGGCCGAACACTGAAGCTTTCTTT.